The TCR beta chain described here comes from a study of T cells in Graves' hyperthyroidism and ophthalmopathy. Study details: Blood was drawn when the patient was first diagnosed and still untreated.

This clonotype has a handful of counts. From RNA transcripts, TCR beta CDR3 regions were amplified. RT-PCR in the first round (using the HTBI primer set) targeted the TCR CDR3. TCRdb redid the calling of the multiplex PCR reads with MiXCR, one entry per CDR3 protein. In the table there are 400,000 to 550,000 distinct CDR3 sequences, around a quarter of which are singletons. Germline values: CDR1 SGHAT, CDR2 FQNNGV. The CDR3 extends over 16 amino acids. Germline trimming cut 3 bases from V and 7 bases from J; bases unmatched to any gene: 10. The chain links TRBV11-2 to TRBJ2-2; 8 nucleotides align to TRBD2. Sequences were obtained from blood. The sequence was collected from a woman under 40 with Graves' ophthalmopathy. CDR3 amino acids: CASSFFGGGIGGELFF. For the CDR3, the DNA is TGTGCCAGCAGCTTCTTCGGGGGGGGTATCGGCGGGGAGCTGTTTTTT.